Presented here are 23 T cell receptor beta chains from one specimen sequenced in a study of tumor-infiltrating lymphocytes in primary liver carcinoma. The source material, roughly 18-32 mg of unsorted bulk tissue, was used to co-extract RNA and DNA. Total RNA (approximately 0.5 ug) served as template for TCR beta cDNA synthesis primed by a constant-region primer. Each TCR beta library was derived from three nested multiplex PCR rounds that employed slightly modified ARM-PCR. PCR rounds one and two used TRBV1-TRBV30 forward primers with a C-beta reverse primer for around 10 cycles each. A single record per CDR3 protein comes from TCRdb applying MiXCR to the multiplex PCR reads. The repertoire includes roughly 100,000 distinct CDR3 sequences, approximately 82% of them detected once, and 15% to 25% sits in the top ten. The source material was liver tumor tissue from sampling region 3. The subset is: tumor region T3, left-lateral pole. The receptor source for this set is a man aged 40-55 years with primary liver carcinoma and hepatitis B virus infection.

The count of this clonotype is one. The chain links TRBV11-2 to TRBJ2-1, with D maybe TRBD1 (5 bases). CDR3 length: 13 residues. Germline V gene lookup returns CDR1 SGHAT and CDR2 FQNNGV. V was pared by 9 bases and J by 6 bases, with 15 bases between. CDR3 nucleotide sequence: TGTGCCAGGAGATTCACAGGCGTCAATGAGCAGTTCTTC. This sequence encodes CARRFTGVNEQFF.

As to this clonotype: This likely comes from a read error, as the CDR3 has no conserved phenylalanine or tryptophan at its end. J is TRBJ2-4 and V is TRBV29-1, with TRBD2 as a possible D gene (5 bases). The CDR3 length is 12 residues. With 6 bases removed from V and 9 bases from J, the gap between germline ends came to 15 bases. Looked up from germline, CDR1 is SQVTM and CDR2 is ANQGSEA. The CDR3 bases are TGCAGCGTAATTTACGGACGGGGCATTCAGTACTTG. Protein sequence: CSVIYGRGIQYL.

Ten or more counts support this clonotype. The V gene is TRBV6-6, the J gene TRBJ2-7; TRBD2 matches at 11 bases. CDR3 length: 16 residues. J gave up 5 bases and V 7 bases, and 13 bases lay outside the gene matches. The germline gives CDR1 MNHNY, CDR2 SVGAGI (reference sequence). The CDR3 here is CASTPLLAGGRNEQYF. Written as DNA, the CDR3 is TGTGCCAGCACCCCACTCTTAGCGGGAGGGAGAAACGAGCAGTACTTC.

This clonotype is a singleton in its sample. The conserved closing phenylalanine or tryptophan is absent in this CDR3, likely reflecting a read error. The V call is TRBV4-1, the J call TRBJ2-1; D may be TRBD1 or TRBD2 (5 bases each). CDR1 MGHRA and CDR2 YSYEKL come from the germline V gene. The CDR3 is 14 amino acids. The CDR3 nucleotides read TGCGCCAGCAACCAAGTTGAGGGGCGGAATGTGCAGTTCTGC. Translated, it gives CASNQVEGRNVQFC.

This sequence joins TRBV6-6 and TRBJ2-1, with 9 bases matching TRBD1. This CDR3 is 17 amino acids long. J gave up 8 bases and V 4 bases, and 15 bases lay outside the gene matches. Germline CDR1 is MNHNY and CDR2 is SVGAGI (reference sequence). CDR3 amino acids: CASSFSVGQGIHDEQFF. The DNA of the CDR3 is TGTGCCAGCAGTTTCTCGGTGGGACAGGGAATACACGATGAGCAGTTCTTC.

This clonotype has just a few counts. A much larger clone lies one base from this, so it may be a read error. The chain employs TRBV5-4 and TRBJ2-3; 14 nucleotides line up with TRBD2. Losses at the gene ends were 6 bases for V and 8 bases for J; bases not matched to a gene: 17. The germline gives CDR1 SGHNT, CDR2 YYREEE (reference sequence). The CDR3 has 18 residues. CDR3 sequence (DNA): TGTGCCAGCATCGCTACCAAATTGACTAGCGGGAGGGGGAGTACGCAGTATTTT. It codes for CASIATKLTSGRGSTQYF.

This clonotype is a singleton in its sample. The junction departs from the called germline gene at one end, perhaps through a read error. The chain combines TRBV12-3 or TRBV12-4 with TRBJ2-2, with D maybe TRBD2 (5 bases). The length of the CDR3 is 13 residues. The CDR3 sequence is CASSQCRTGERLF. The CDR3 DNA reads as TGTGCCAGCAGTCAGTGTAGGACCGGGGAGCGGCTTTTT.

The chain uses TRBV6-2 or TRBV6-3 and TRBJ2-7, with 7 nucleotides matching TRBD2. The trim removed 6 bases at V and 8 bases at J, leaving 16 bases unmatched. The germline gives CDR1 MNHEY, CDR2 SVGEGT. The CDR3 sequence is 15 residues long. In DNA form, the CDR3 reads TGTGCCAGCAGCACTCCGACTAGCAGAGGGTATAAGCAGTACTTC. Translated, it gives CASSTPTSRGYKQYF.

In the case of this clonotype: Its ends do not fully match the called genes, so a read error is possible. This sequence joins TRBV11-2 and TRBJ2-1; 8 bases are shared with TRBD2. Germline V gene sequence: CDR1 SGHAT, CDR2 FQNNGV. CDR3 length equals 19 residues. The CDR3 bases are TGTGACAGCAGATTCCAATGGGTGCCTGGGACTAGTGAGAGTCATGAGCAGTTCTTC. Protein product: CDSRFQWVPGTSESHEQFF.

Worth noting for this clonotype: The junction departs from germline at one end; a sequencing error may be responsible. The CDR3 sequence is CASCQGGAKNIQYF. Here the CDR3 DNA reads TGTGCCAGCTGTCAGGGAGGAGCCAAAAACATTCAGTATTTC. This chain links TRBV12-3 or TRBV12-4 with TRBJ2-4; a weak D match, TRBD2 (6 bases). This CDR3 has 14 residues.

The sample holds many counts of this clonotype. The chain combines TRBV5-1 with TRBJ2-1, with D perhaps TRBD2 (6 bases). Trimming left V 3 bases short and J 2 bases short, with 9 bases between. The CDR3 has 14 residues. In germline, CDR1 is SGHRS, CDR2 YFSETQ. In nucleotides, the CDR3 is TGCGCCAGCAGCTATTCGGGAGCCTACAATGAGCAGTTCTTC. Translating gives CASSYSGAYNEQFF.

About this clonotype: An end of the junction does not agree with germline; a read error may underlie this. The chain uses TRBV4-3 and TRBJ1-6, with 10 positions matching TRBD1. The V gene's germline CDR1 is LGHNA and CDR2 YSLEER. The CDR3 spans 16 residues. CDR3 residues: CASRSRDRGRNSPIHF. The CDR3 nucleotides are TGCGCCAGCAGATCCCGGGACAGGGGAAGGAATTCACCCATCCACTTT.

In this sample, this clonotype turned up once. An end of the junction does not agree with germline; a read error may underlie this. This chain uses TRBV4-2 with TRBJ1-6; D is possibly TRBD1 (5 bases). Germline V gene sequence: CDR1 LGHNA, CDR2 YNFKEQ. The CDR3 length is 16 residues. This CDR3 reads CASSQEGSGGDSPIHF. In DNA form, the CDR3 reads TGTGCCAGTAGCCAAGAGGGGTCAGGAGGAGATTCACCCATCCACTTT.

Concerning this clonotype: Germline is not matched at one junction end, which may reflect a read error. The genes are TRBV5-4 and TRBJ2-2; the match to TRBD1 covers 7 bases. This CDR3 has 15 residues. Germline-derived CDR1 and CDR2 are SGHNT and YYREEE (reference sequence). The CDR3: CASSLGATPQGSRYF. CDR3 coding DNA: TGTGCCAGCAGCTTGGGAGCGACTCCACAGGGGAGCCGTTATTTT.

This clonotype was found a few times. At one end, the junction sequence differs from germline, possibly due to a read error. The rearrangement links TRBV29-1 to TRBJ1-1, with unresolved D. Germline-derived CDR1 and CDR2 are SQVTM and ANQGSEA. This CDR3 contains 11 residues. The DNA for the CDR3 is TGCGGCGTGCGGGGTGGCACTGAAGCTTTCTTT. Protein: CGVRGGTEAFF. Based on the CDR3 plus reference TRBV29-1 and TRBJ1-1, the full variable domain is SAVISQKPSRDICQRGTSLTIQCQVDSQVTMMFWYRQQPGQSLTLIATANQGSEATYESGFVIDKFPISRPNLTFSTLTVSNMSPEDSSIYLCGVRGGTEAFFGQGTRLTVV.

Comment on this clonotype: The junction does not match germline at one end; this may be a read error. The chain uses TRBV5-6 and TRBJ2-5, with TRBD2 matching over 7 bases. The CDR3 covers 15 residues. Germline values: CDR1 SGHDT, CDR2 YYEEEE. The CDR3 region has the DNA TGTGCCAGCAGCTTGGTAGCGGGTGGCAGGGAGACCCAGCACTTC. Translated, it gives CASSLVAGGRETQHF.

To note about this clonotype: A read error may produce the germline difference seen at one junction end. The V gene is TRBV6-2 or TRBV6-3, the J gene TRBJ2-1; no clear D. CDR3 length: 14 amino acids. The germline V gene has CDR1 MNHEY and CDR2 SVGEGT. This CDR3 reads CTSTHEGSYNEQLF. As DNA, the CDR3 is TGTACCAGCACCCACGAAGGGTCCTACAATGAGCAGCTCTTC.

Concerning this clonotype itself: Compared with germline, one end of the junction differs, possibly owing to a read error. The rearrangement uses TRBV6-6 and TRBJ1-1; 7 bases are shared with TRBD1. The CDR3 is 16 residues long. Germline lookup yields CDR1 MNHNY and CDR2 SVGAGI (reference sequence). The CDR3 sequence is CASSYAPWTGGPEALF. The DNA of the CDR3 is TGTGCCAGCAGTTACGCCCCCTGGACAGGTGGGCCTGAAGCTCTCTTT.

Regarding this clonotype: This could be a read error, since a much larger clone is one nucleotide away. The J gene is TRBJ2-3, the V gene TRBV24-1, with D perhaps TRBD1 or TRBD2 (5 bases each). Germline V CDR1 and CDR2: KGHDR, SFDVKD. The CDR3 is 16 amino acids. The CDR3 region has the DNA TGTACCACCAGTGATTTGAGGGGCGCCTCCACAGATACGCAGTATTTT. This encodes CTTSDLRGASTDTQYF.

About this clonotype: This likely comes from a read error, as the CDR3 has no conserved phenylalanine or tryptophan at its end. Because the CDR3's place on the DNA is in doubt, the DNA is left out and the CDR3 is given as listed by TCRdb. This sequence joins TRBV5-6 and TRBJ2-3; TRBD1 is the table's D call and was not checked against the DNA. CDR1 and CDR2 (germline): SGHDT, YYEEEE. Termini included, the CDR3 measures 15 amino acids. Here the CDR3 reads CASSRDRGSTDTEYS.

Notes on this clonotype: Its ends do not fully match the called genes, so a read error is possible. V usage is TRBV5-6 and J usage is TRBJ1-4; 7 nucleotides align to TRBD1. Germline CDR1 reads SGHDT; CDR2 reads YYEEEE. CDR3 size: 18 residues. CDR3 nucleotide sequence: TGTGCCAGCAGCTTGGGATGGACAGGAGTATCCAATAATGAAAAACTGCTTTTT. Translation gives CASSLGWTGVSNNEKLLF.

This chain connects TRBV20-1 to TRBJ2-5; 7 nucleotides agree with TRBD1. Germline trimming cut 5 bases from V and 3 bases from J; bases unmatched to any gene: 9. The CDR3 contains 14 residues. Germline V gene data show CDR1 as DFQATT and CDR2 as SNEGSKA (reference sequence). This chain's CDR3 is CSAGEGRGKETQYF. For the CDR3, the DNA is TGCAGTGCTGGGGAAGGCAGGGGGAAAGAGACCCAGTACTTC.

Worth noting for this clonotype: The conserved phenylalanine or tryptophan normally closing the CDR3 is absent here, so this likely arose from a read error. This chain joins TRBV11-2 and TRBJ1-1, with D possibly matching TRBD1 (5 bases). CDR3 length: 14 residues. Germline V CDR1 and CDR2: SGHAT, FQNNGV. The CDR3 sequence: CVSSFGAGFGEAFI. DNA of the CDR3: TGTGTCAGCAGCTTCGGGGCAGGGTTTGGTGAAGCTTTCATT.